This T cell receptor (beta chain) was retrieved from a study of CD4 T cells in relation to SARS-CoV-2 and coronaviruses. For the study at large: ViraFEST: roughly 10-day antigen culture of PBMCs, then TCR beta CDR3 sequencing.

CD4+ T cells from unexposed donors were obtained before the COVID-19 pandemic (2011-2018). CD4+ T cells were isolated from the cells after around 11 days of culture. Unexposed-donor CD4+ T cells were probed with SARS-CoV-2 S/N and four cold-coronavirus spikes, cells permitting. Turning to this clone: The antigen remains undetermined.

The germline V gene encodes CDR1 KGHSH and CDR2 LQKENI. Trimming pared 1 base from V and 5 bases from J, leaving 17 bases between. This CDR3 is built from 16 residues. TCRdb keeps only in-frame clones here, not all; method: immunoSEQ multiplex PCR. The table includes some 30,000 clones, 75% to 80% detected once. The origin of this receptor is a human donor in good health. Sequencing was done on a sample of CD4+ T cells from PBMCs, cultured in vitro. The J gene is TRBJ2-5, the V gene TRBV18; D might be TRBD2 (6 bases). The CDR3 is CASSPRPGDPGETQYF. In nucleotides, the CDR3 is TGTGCCAGCTCACCACGACCGGGGGACCCGGGGGAGACCCAGTACTTC.